Sequencing of this T cell receptor beta chain was carried out in a study of T cell responses to AZD1222 COVID-19 vaccine (dated by TCRdb to the early 2020s). Broadly, across the study: AZD1222 recipients given second doses at about 4 weeks or at about 12 weeks were pooled, since spike-specific TCR depth and breadth were not found to differ between the two schedules. TCR sequencing was performed for 230 to 250 trial participants, of whom around 200 were given two doses of AZD1222 and some 26 were given two doses of MenACWY control vaccine. Enrollment into the trials was organized by age into subgroups of 18-55, 56-69 and 70-plus years, and those subgroups contained around 150, 28 and 57 TCR-sequenced participants, respectively.

The CDR3 regions of human TCRbeta chains were subjected to immunosequencing. On the study's bioinformatics: TCRs in the repertoires were compared against a reference library of SARS-CoV-2-specific TCRs that had been generated with the MIRA antigen-specificity platform. Breadth was defined as the fraction of unique TCRs that were SARS-CoV-2-associated. Depth was defined as the fraction of total T cells that were SARS-CoV-2-associated. Each spike-specific TCR was assigned to its reactive spike region and to a CD4 or CD8 class using the MIRA data. Log10-transformed breadth and depth values were compared by one-way ANOVA with Sidak's multiple comparisons tests. TCRdb took this table from immuneACCESS and kept in-frame rearrangements with V and J called. Such tables lack part of the clones; where checked against another copy, unresolved V genes explain under half of the gap, and the rest is unexplained. V, J and clone size are those of that table, while D and trimming were read from the DNA. This sample has about 140,000 clones in its table, and approximately 92% of those were observed once. Of the sample, approximately 2.3% falls within the top ten clones.

Comment on this clone: The target of this receptor is not known. Base qualities were left out, and no much larger clone turns up one base away.

The germline V gene supplies CDR1 SGHTS and CDR2 YDEGEE. The CDR3, cysteine through phenylalanine, is 15 amino acids long. The DNA shown is the 45-base CDR3, in frame from base 1. Trimming costs V 0 bases and J 4 bases, and their ends lie 8 bases apart. The sample's time point label, in plain terms: baseline before first vaccination. Samples from vaccinated people were obtained from the UK trials COV001 and COV002, which included a single-blind randomized controlled phase 2/3 trial of AZD1222 (ChAdOx1 nCoV-19) in healthy adults. Trial participant PBMC samples were collected at day 0 and day 28 after the second dose for TCRbeta chain sequencing. What the work shows at the level of the full study, not this receptor alone: Because no day 14 peak-response samples were available, the repertoires could be characterized only after the peak T cell response. Most participants were white British and females outnumbered males, and the authors suggested that clonal diversity may have been underestimated. The 56-69-year group was small, and its depth increase did not reach significance, likely because of low power. Reportedly, close to half of the unique spike-specific TCRs recognized epitopes lying outside the regions that are mutated in the B.1.351 and B.1.1.7 variants. Conclusions about previously exposed vaccinees were limited because only six or seven AZD1222 recipients were SARS-CoV-2 seropositive at baseline. CD4 TCRs associated with the vaccine covered the entire spike protein, and the dominant responses were in regions 160-218 and 743-854. Spike-specific TCR breadth and depth rose significantly after two AZD1222 doses compared with day 0 and with MenACWY recipients.

The clonotype comes from an adult in good health. Here the sequenced sample was peripheral blood, taken on day 0 of AZD1222 vaccination. The sequence joins TRBV5-8 to TRBJ2-6; confidence is insufficient to name the D gene. CDR3 sequence: CASSLDGLGANVLTF. The DNA sequence is as follows: TGTGCCAGCAGCTTGGACGGGCTCGGGGCCAACGTCCTGACTTTC.